This record concerns one T cell receptor (beta chain) sequence. Its recognized antigen is unknown. No base quality values were provided; no much bigger clone lies one nucleotide off. Reading the label with the study, this specimen's time point is: approximately 4 weeks on oral tofacitinib. According to the study, the label for this sample's treatment or condition signals: oral pan-JAK inhibitor, 5-10 mg twice daily. Lesional scalp punch biopsies and peripheral blood were obtained from alopecia areata patients. PBMCs were isolated by density centrifugation and stained for CD3, CD4 and CD8, after which CD4+ and CD8+ T cells were sorted on a FACSAria. CDR1 SGHNT and CDR2 YYREEE are derived from the germline V gene (reference sequence). V has 0 bases trimmed and J has 8 bases trimmed; junction bases matching no gene number 8. The CDR3 spans 16 residues, from the cysteine through the phenylalanine. Only the CDR3 region is kept as DNA, spanning 48 bases read in frame from base 1.

This sample is part of a study of CD8+ T cells in alopecia areata listed by TCRdb under 2018. The study in broad terms: The treated patients, all with moderate-to-severe alopecia areata, were enrolled in an open-label pilot trial of oral tofacitinib given at 5 to 10 mg twice daily. Tofacitinib was administered for 6 to 18 months, and 6 months of follow-up off drug were then conducted to assess delayed response and recurrence. In treated patients, disease severity was measured using the SALT score, which gives the percentage of scalp surface area affected. High-throughput TCRbeta sequencing was used to examine T cell clonal expansion in alopecia areata in both the C3H/HeJ mouse model and human patients. On the human side, TCRbeta sequencing was run on scalp tissue and on sorted CD4+ and CD8+ peripheral blood T cells from healthy controls and from alopecia areata patients with either patchy or totalis/universalis disease. Biopsies were taken from tofacitinib-treated patients at baseline and at 4 and 24 weeks of treatment, and a later scalp biopsy was taken in several of the tofacitinib-treated patients. Clonality in the scalp was compared among normal scalp (n=4), patchy alopecia areata scalp (n=8), and alopecia totalis/universalis scalp (n=8). RNA was obtained with the PAXgene miRNA kit for fixed scalp, the miRNeasy kit for PBMCs, and the RNeasy kit for mouse skin. Amplification of TCRbeta CDR3 regions was done by immunoSEQ multiplex PCR using 35 Vbeta forward primers and 13 Jbeta reverse primers. Summary of the overall study and its limitations: Resident alphabeta T cells in normal human skin are also sequenced, complicating scalp TCR repertoire analysis, unlike mouse skin dominated by gammadelta T cells. Shared TCR sequences between patients were less evident than in mice, which may be partly attributable to HLA diversity in the patient population. Because the treated cohort was small and had only one nonresponder, larger studies are needed to examine links between baseline CD8+ expansion and response. During tofacitinib treatment, many expanded lesional clones remained in scalp and blood, and this persistence may partly explain relapse after treatment is stopped. Lesional scalp, especially in alopecia totalis/universalis, showed higher clonality and more expanded CD8+ clones than normal scalp, suggesting antigenic drive. With tofacitinib, both scalp clonality and the number of expanded CD8+ clones among the top 100 scalp clones went down significantly.

The protocol used for the library was the immunoSEQ multiplex PCR assay. To provide template for TCR sequencing, every sample had RNA extracted and reverse transcribed into cDNA. SuperScript III was used to make first-strand cDNA, primed with a 2:1 mix of oligo-dT and random hexamers. Amplification bias was assessed with a synthetic immune receptor repertoire, and residual bias was removed computationally. As for how the authors treated the data: After raw reads were preprocessed to remove errors, the CDR3 was defined following IMGT conventions as running from the conserved cysteine to phenylalanine. Clonality was computed as 1 minus the Shannon entropy, with the entropy normalized by log2 of the number of productive unique TCRs. Whether scalp clones were CD4 or CD8 was inferred by matching scalp TCRbeta sequences against CD4 and CD8 repertoires sorted from blood. TCRdb holds this immuneACCESS table with in-frame rearrangements only. Some clones are missing; in checked studies, unresolved V genes explain under half, and the rest has no known cause. V and J calls and clone size are copied from that table; D and trimming were computed from the DNA. The sample table records 140,000 to 150,000 clones; 50% to 65% of these occur just once. The ten top clones hold more than 15% of the sample.

This specimen was CD8+ T cells sorted from blood, taken at week 4, from a patient treated with tofacitinib. The V and J genes are TRBV5-4 and TRBJ2-1; the junction holds 10 bases that match TRBD1. The origin of this receptor is a human donor with alopecia areata. The DNA is TGTGCCAGCAGCTTGGAGGAGACAGGGGGCCCTTATGAGCAGTTCTTC. Protein translation: CASSLEETGGPYEQFF. Beyond the CDR3, the reference TRBV5-4 and TRBJ2-1 genes provide the residues; the full variable domain reads: ETGVTQSPTHLIKTRGQQVTLRCSSQSGHNTVSWYQQALGQGPQFIFQYYREEENGRGNFPPRFSGLQFPNYSSELNVNALELDDSALYLCASSLEETGGPYEQFFGPGTRLTVL.